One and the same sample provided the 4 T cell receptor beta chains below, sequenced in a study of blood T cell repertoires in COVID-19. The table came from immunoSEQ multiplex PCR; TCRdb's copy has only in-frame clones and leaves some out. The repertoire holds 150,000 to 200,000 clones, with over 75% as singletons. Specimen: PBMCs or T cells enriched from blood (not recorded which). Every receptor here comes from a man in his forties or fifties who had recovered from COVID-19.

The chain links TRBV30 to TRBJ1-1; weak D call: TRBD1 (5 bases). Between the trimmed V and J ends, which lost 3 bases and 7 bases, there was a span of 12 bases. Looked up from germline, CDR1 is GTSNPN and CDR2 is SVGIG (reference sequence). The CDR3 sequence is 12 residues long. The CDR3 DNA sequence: TGTGCCTGGAGCCGGGGGAGGGTTGAAGCTTTCTTT. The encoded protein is CAWSRGRVEAFF.

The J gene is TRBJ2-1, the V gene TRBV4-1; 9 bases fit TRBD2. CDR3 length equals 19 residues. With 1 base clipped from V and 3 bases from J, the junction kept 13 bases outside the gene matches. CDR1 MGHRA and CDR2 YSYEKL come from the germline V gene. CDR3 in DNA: TGCGCCAGCAGCCAAGGGGGGGTTCCCGGGACTAGCCGCTACAATGAGCAGTTCTTC. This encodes CASSQGGVPGTSRYNEQFF.

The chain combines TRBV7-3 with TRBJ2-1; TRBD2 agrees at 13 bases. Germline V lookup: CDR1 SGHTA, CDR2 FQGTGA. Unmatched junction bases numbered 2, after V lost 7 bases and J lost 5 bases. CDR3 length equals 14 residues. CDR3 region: CASKTSGGHNEQFF. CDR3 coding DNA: TGTGCCAGCAAGACTAGCGGGGGGCACAATGAGCAGTTCTTC.

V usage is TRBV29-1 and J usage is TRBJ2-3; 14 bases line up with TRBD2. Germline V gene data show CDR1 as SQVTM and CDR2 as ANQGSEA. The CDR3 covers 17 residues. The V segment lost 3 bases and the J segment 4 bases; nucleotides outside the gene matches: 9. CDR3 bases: TGCAGCGTTGACCCAAGACTAGCGGGGGGGCCCTCAGATACGCAGTATTTT. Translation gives CSVDPRLAGGPSDTQYF.